This passage covers 25 T cell receptor beta chains from one sample sequenced in a study of identical twins. TCRdb redid the calling of the 5' RACE reads with MiXCR, one entry per CDR3 protein. The table lists nearly 900,000 distinct CDR3 sequences, 9% to 15% of them singletons. This sample was also put to use in a study of yellow fever vaccine responses in identical twins.

The material sequenced was PBMCs. The receptors come from a woman in her late teens or twenties in good health.

The chain carries TRBV7-2 and TRBJ2-2, with 7 bases matching TRBD1. Trimming removed 8 bases from V and 4 bases from J; junction bases left unmatched: 7. CDR1 and CDR2 from the germline V gene are SGHTA and FQGNSA. This CDR3 has 14 amino acids. The CDR3, as DNA: TGTGCCAGCTGTAGACAGGGTGGCACCGGGGAGCTGTTTTTT. Protein product: CASCRQGGTGELFF.

This clonotype occurred a few times. The genes are TRBV10-3 and TRBJ2-1, with 7 bases aligning to TRBD2. The J segment lost 4 bases and the V segment lost 7 bases, leaving 19 bases of the junction unmatched. The CDR3 is 18 amino acids. Germline values: CDR1 ENHRY, CDR2 SYGVKD. The CDR3 sequence: CAITPSSSGAVLYNEQFF. The CDR3 DNA sequence: TGTGCCATCACCCCGTCGTCTAGCGGAGCGGTTCTTTACAATGAGCAGTTCTTC.

There are a few counts of this clonotype. The rearrangement uses TRBV11-2 and TRBJ2-1; TRBD1 matches at 7 bases. The CDR3 has 18 amino acids. The trim removed 6 bases at V and 4 bases at J, leaving 18 bases unmatched. Per germline, CDR1 SGHAT and CDR2 FQNNGV. For the CDR3, the DNA is TGTGCCAGCAGGAGTTTGGAACGGGACAGCGAGGGGTACAATGAGCAGTTCTTC. It encodes CASRSLERDSEGYNEQFF.

V gene TRBV7-2 combines with J gene TRBJ2-3; D unclear. In germline, CDR1 is SGHTA, CDR2 FQGNSA. V lost 2 bases, J lost 0 bases, and 9 bases lay in between. CDR3 size: 15 residues. Here the CDR3 DNA reads TGTGCCAGCAGCTTAAATAGACTCAGCACAGATACGCAGTATTTT. Translating it yields CASSLNRLSTDTQYF.

The chain carries TRBV4-1 and TRBJ2-5; 7 positions agree with TRBD2. Unmatched junction bases numbered 11, after V lost 2 bases and J lost 5 bases. CDR1 is MGHRA and CDR2 is YSYEKL in the germline V gene. The CDR3 has 16 amino acids. The CDR3 DNA reads as TGCGCCAGCAGCCAAAGGGCGGCGGGAGTTGGGGAGACCCAGTACTTC. Protein sequence: CASSQRAAGVGETQYF.

The chain uses TRBV19 and TRBJ1-5; D perhaps matches TRBD1 (6 bases). The CDR3 has 12 residues. Looked up from germline, CDR1 is LNHDA and CDR2 is SQIVND (reference sequence). Trimming removed 7 bases at V and 4 bases at J, with 8 bases between. The CDR3, as DNA: TGTGCCAGTACAGGGGAGAATCAGCCCCAGCATTTT. Protein sequence: CASTGENQPQHF.

In DNA form, the CDR3 reads TGTGCCAGCAGTTTATGGGGGACAGGGACAGTAGCTAACTATGGCTACACCTTC. This gives the protein CASSLWGTGTVANYGYTF. This chain connects TRBV27 to TRBJ1-2, with 9 bases aligning to TRBD1. This CDR3 has 18 amino acids. CDR1 and CDR2 (germline): MNHEY, SMNVEV (reference sequence). J gave up 0 bases and V 1 base, and 9 bases lay outside the gene matches.

The chain couples TRBV2 to TRBJ2-7; a possible D gene is TRBD1 (6 bases). Trimming pared 11 bases from V and 0 bases from J, leaving 14 bases between. This CDR3 has 13 amino acids. Germline V gives CDR1 SNHLY, CDR2 FYNNEI. Written as DNA, the CDR3 is TGTGCCGCCAACACAGGGCACTCCTACGAGCAGTACTTC. Translation gives CAANTGHSYEQYF.

This clonotype was counted a few times. The chain employs TRBV3-1 and TRBJ2-7; 8 bases line up with TRBD1. Germline-derived CDR1 and CDR2 are LGHDT and YNNKEL (reference sequence). The CDR3 loop spans 14 amino acids. Losses at the gene ends were 1 base for V and 5 bases for J; bases not matched to a gene: 4. CDR3 bases: TGTGCCAGCAGCCAAGTGGCAGGGGGCGACGAGCAGTACTTC. Translated: CASSQVAGGDEQYF.

In its sample, this clonotype was seen a few times. This chain joins TRBV19 and TRBJ2-1, with D perhaps matching TRBD1 or TRBD2 (5 bases each). The germline CDR1 and CDR2 sequences are LNHDA and SQIVND (reference sequence). This CDR3 spans 15 amino acids. V lost 7 bases and J 5 bases, leaving 18 bases between the germline ends. The CDR3 reads CASNPERGPHNEQFF. As DNA, the CDR3 is TGTGCCAGTAACCCGGAGAGGGGTCCACACAATGAGCAGTTCTTC. Combining the CDR3 with reference TRBV19 and TRBJ2-1 gives the whole variable domain DGGITQSPKYLFRKEGQNVTLSCEQNLNHDAMYWYRQDPGQGLRLIYYSQIVNDFQKGDIAEGYSVSREKKESFPLTVTSAQKNPTAFYLCASNPERGPHNEQFFGPGTRLTVL.

This clonotype was detected many times. The chain is built from TRBV5-1 and TRBJ2-3, with 9 bases aligning to TRBD2. The trim removed 0 bases at V and 0 bases at J, leaving 5 bases unmatched. CDR1 is SGHRS and CDR2 is YFSETQ in the germline V gene. This CDR3 has 17 residues. CDR3 sequence reads: CASSLGLAVPSTDTQYF. The CDR3, as DNA: TGCGCCAGCAGCTTGGGACTAGCGGTACCTAGCACAGATACGCAGTATTTT.

This clonotype showed up just a few times. The chain employs TRBV6-1 and TRBJ2-1; D assignment may be TRBD1 or TRBD2 (5 bases each). There are 17 residues in the CDR3. Per the germline V gene, CDR1 is MNHNS and CDR2 is SASEGT. The germline V and J ends were trimmed by 6 bases and 7 bases, with 25 bases remaining between them. For the CDR3, the DNA is TGTGCCAGCAGACCCTCTTTTCCTTGGGGGAAGGGAAATGAGCAGTTCTTC. It yields the protein CASRPSFPWGKGNEQFF.

This clonotype was seen ten or more times. The chain couples TRBV4-1 to TRBJ2-1; TRBD2 matches at 9 bases. V shed 4 bases and J 4 bases; nucleotides not matched to a gene: 8. The germline V gene encodes CDR1 MGHRA and CDR2 YSYEKL. CDR3 length equals 16 residues. CDR3 sequence reads: CASSPGTSGYYNEQFF. The DNA of the CDR3 is TGCGCCAGCAGCCCCGGAACTAGCGGGTATTACAATGAGCAGTTCTTC.

This clonotype was seen only a few times. This sequence joins TRBV15 and TRBJ2-1; 8 nucleotides align to TRBD2. There are 16 residues in the CDR3. Germline CDR1 LNHNV, CDR2 YYDKDF (reference sequence). Trimming removed 5 bases from V and 7 bases from J; junction bases left unmatched: 13. Here the CDR3 DNA reads TGTGCCACCAGCCCTGACGGACTAGCAATCAGAAATGAGCAGTTCTTC. Its translation is CATSPDGLAIRNEQFF. The complete variable domain, with remaining parts taken from reference TRBV15 and TRBJ2-1, reads DAMVIQNPRYQVTQFGKPVTLSCSQTLNHNVMYWYQQKSSQAPKLLFHYYDKDFNNEADTPDNFQSRRPNTSFCFLDIRSPGLGDTAMYLCATSPDGLAIRNEQFFGPGTRLTVL.

Concerning this clonotype: At one end the junction does not follow the germline gene, possibly because of a read error. The rearrangement links TRBV7-6 to TRBJ2-7; 11 bases are a match to TRBD2. This CDR3 spans 14 amino acids. Germline-derived CDR1 and CDR2 are SGHVS and FNYEAQ. The CDR3 here is CASSLAGGLHEQYF. The CDR3 DNA follows: TGTGCCAGCAGTTTAGCGGGAGGGCTCCACGAGCAGTACTTC.

V and J are TRBV10-2 and TRBJ1-4; D perhaps matches TRBD1 (5 bases). The V and J ends lost 5 bases and 0 bases respectively, with 7 bases between them. Germline assignment: CDR1 WSHSY and CDR2 SAAADI. The CDR3 contains 14 residues. DNA for the CDR3: TGCGCCAGCAGTCAAGGGGCAACTAATGAAAAACTGTTTTTT. Amino acids: CASSQGATNEKLFF.

The chain couples TRBV29-1 to TRBJ1-1; unclear D gene. Trimming removed 5 bases from V and 5 bases from J, with 6 bases in between. This CDR3 has 10 residues. Germline-derived CDR1 and CDR2 are SQVTM and ANQGSEA. In nucleotides, the CDR3 is TGCAGCGTTTGGCAAACTGAAGCTTTCTTT. This gives the protein CSVWQTEAFF.

The sample holds a few counts of this clonotype. The chain carries TRBV9 and TRBJ1-2, with 7 positions matching TRBD1. The CDR3 spans 14 residues. Germline V CDR1 and CDR2: SGDLS, YYNGEE. The ends lost 3 bases at V and 4 bases at J; junction bases unmatched: 6. CDR3 nucleotides: TGTGCCAGCAGCGCCCAGGGGGACATCTATGGCTACACCTTC. Translation: CASSAQGDIYGYTF.

This clonotype was observed many times. The junction departs from the called germline gene at one end, perhaps through a read error. The V gene is TRBV20-1, the J gene TRBJ2-3; D gene uncertain. The CDR3 contains 10 residues. Germline loops: CDR1 DFQATT, CDR2 SNEGSKA (reference sequence). The CDR3 loop reads CSATTDTQYF. For the CDR3, the DNA is TGCAGCGCTACCACAGATACGCAGTATTTT.

The CDR3 region is CASSLGLAGEPYF. The CDR3 DNA is TGTGCCAGCAGTTTGGGGCTAGCGGGAGAACCGTACTTC. The V gene is TRBV28, the J gene TRBJ2-7, with 10 bases lining up with TRBD2. The V gene's germline CDR1 is MDHEN and CDR2 SYDVKM. V lost 3 bases to trimming and J lost 12 bases; unmatched junction nucleotides: 8. The CDR3 extends over 13 amino acids. The full variable domain, its missing parts supplied by reference TRBV28 and TRBJ2-7, is DVKVTQSSRYLVKRTGEKVFLECVQDMDHENMFWYRQDPGLGLRLIYFSYDVKMKEKGDIPEGYSVSREKKERFSLILESASTNQTSMYLCASSLGLAGEPYFGPGTRLTVT.

CDR3 coding DNA: TGTGCCAGCAGCCCTACTTCGATAGACACAGATACGCAGTATTTT. Translated: CASSPTSIDTDTQYF. The rearrangement joins TRBV9 to TRBJ2-3; no clear D. The CDR3 sequence is 15 residues long. Germline values: CDR1 SGDLS, CDR2 YYNGEE. The V end lost 4 bases, the J end lost 2 bases, and 14 bases lay between the germline ends.

In its sample, this clonotype was seen a few times. The rearrangement joins TRBV29-1 to TRBJ2-5, with D unresolved. The germline V gene has CDR1 SQVTM and CDR2 ANQGSEA. The CDR3 consists of 12 residues. The V end lost 2 bases, the J end lost 1 base, and 5 bases lay between the germline ends. CDR3 in amino acids: CSVEHTQETQYF. CDR3 nucleotides: TGCAGCGTTGAACACACCCAAGAGACCCAGTACTTC.

The chain joins TRBV11-1 to TRBJ2-7; D is ambiguous. Germline CDR1 reads SGHAT; CDR2 reads FQDESV (reference sequence). The CDR3 loop spans 14 amino acids. Between the trimmed V and J ends, which lost 4 bases and 1 base, there was a span of 11 bases. The CDR3 nucleotides are TGTGCCAGCAGCTCATCTTTGGGATCCTACGAGCAGTACGTC. This gives the protein CASSSSLGSYEQYV.

Only a few counts were recorded for this clonotype. This sequence joins TRBV29-1 and TRBJ2-1; D is undetermined. The V gene lost 3 bases and the J gene lost 9 bases, with 0 bases spanning the gap. Germline lookup yields CDR1 SQVTM and CDR2 ANQGSEA. The CDR3 covers 8 residues. The CDR3 region is CSVDEQFF. Here the CDR3 DNA reads TGCAGCGTTGATGAGCAGTTCTTC.

This clonotype was seen a few times. The chain joins TRBV5-5 to TRBJ2-1; D may be TRBD2 (6 bases). The V gene lost 6 bases and the J gene lost 0 bases, with 19 bases spanning the gap. The V gene's germline CDR1 is SGHKS and CDR2 YYEKEE (reference sequence). CDR3 length: 17 residues. CDR3 residues: CASIPRELTSSYNEQFF. The CDR3 DNA sequence: TGTGCCAGCATACCTCGGGAGCTAACGAGCTCCTACAATGAGCAGTTCTTC.